Shown below are 26 T cell receptor beta chains from a single sample sequenced in a study of Ad26.COV2.S vaccination and SARS-CoV-2 variants. Clones were read by immunoSEQ multiplex PCR, and TCRdb kept only the in-frame ones, dropping some. The data show under 150,000 clones, roughly 85% seen once. Sequenced material: peripheral blood, taken after recovery from COVID-19. These receptors originate from a human donor who had recovered from COVID-19.

In DNA, the CDR3 is TGTGCCAGTACCTTGACAGCCGGCGGCAATCAGCCCCAGCATTTT. Translated: CASTLTAGGNQPQHF. V is TRBV19 and J is TRBJ1-5, with D maybe TRBD1 (5 bases). This CDR3 is 15 amino acids long. Germline V lookup: CDR1 LNHDA, CDR2 SQIVND (reference sequence). With 7 bases removed from V and 2 bases from J, the gap between germline ends came to 15 bases. Complete variable domain (other parts from reference TRBV19 and TRBJ1-5): DGGITQSPKYLFRKEGQNVTLSCEQNLNHDAMYWYRQDPGQGLRLIYYSQIVNDFQKGDIAEGYSVSREKKESFPLTVTSAQKNPTAFYLCASTLTAGGNQPQHFGDGTRLSIL.

The chain links TRBV4-1 to TRBJ1-1; unclear D gene. Trimming cost V 1 base and J 7 bases, with 22 bases left between them. This CDR3 is built from 17 residues. Germline assignment: CDR1 MGHRA and CDR2 YSYEKL. This chain's CDR3 is CASSQVPARGRKIEAFF. The CDR3 nucleotides are TGCGCCAGCAGCCAAGTCCCTGCGAGAGGGAGGAAGATTGAAGCTTTCTTT.

The chain uses TRBV5-1 and TRBJ1-5, with D unresolved. The ends were cut back, 0 bases at V and 3 bases at J, with 10 bases in the middle. Per the germline V gene, CDR1 is SGHRS and CDR2 is YFSETQ. This CDR3 spans 15 amino acids. Here the CDR3 reads CASSLVAGPNQPQHF. The CDR3 DNA follows: TGCGCCAGCAGCTTGGTGGCGGGCCCCAATCAGCCCCAGCATTTT.

The chain employs TRBV28 and TRBJ2-5; D perhaps matches TRBD2 (7 bases). V was pared by 5 bases and J by 3 bases, with 16 bases between. Germline lookup yields CDR1 MDHEN and CDR2 SYDVKM. This CDR3 region has 15 residues. The CDR3 DNA sequence: TGTGCCAGCAGTCAAGGGGGGGGGCCGGAAGAGACCCAGTACTTC. This gives the protein CASSQGGGPEETQYF.

This chain uses TRBV7-9 with TRBJ1-1; TRBD1 matches at 8 bases. The CDR3 is 15 residues long. V shed 4 bases and J 2 bases; nucleotides not matched to a gene: 6. The germline gives CDR1 SEHNR, CDR2 FQNEAQ (reference sequence). The CDR3 is CASSSSGQGNTEAFF. The CDR3 DNA is TGTGCCAGCAGCTCTAGCGGACAGGGAAACACTGAAGCTTTCTTT.

The V and J genes are TRBV10-2 and TRBJ2-3, with D unresolved. Trimming shortened V by 6 bases and J by 3 bases, and 10 bases separated the two germline ends. The CDR3 is 13 amino acids. CDR1 is WSHSY and CDR2 is SAAADI in the germline V gene. This CDR3 reads CASRIGITDTQYF. The CDR3 DNA is TGCGCCAGCAGGATCGGAATAACAGATACGCAGTATTTT.

V gene TRBV9 combines with J gene TRBJ2-3; TRBD2 agrees at 8 bases. The V and J ends lost 0 bases and 3 bases, in that order; junction bases with no gene match: 9. CDR1 and CDR2 from the germline V gene are SGDLS and YYNGEE. The CDR3 loop spans 17 amino acids. The CDR3 region has the DNA TGTGCCAGCAGCGTAGGGGTCGCAGCGGGGGCAACAGATACGCAGTATTTT. This encodes CASSVGVAAGATDTQYF.

Written as DNA, the CDR3 is TGTGCCAGCAGTCCACCTGCCGGCTACGAGCAGTACTTC. Translating it yields CASSPPAGYEQYF. V usage is TRBV7-9 and J usage is TRBJ2-7, with D hard to call. Germline V CDR1 and CDR2: SEHNR, FQNEAQ (reference sequence). Trimming stripped 6 bases from V and 3 bases from J, with 12 bases between. CDR3 length: 13 amino acids.

Written as DNA, the CDR3 is TGCGCCAGCAGCCTGGGTCGGGGGACCAGCACAGATACGCAGTATTTT. This sequence encodes CASSLGRGTSTDTQYF. The gene calls are TRBV5-1 and TRBJ2-3, with D possibly TRBD2 on 6 matching bases. The V end was cut by 4 bases, the J end by 0 bases, with 15 bases between. The CDR3 sequence is 16 residues long. Germline CDR1 SGHRS, CDR2 YFSETQ.

The chain has TRBV2 and TRBJ2-1; 8 bases align to TRBD2. The CDR3 has 15 residues. V shed 6 bases and J 8 bases; nucleotides not matched to a gene: 12. Germline CDR1 SNHLY, CDR2 FYNNEI. For the CDR3, the DNA is TGTGCCAGCAGATCGGGCGGGGGGCCGGGCGATGAGCAGTTCTTC. It encodes CASRSGGGPGDEQFF.

J is TRBJ2-7 and V is TRBV4-3; TRBD1 matches 8 bases. CDR1 and CDR2 (germline): LGHNA, YSLEER. This CDR3 contains 16 residues. V shed 0 bases, J shed 6 bases, and the junction held 10 bases outside the gene matches. The CDR3 DNA reads as TGCGCCAGCAGCCAAGAAGGACAGGGCCTAGGGGGCGAGCAGTACTTC. Encoded protein: CASSQEGQGLGGEQYF.

This chain uses TRBV27 with TRBJ2-1; TRBD2 matches at 11 bases. The CDR3 is made up of 16 amino acids. CDR1 is MNHEY, CDR2 SMNVEV, per germline (reference sequence). Germline trimming cut 3 bases from V and 10 bases from J; bases unmatched to any gene: 11. DNA for the CDR3: TGTGCCAGCAGTTTTAATCTAGCGGGGGGTTTGAGAGAGCAGTTCTTC. As protein: CASSFNLAGGLREQFF.

The chain's CDR3 is CASGRDRQQETQYF. The CDR3 DNA reads TGTGCCAGCGGCCGGGACAGGCAACAAGAGACCCAGTACTTC. J is TRBJ2-5 and V is TRBV28; TRBD1 agrees at 8 bases. V was clipped by 8 bases and J by 2 bases; unmatched bases: 7. Germline CDR1 reads MDHEN; CDR2 reads SYDVKM. The CDR3 runs to 14 residues.

This chain uses TRBV6-2 or TRBV6-3 with TRBJ1-5; maybe TRBD1 (5 bases). From germline, CDR1 is MNHEY and CDR2 SVGEGT. The V end was cut by 2 bases, the J end by 4 bases, with 18 bases between. The CDR3 is 17 amino acids. CDR3 in DNA: TGTGCCAGCAGTTACGCCCGGGGGATTCGTCGGAATCAGCCCCAGCATTTT. Protein: CASSYARGIRRNQPQHF.

The rearrangement joins TRBV6-5 to TRBJ1-1; 9 bases are shared with TRBD1. The germline CDR1 and CDR2 sequences are MNHEY and SVGAGI. The CDR3 has 15 residues. J was trimmed by 4 bases and V by 7 bases; bases with no gene match: 10. The CDR3 region is CASKKWWDRATEAFF. CDR3 nucleotide sequence: TGTGCCAGCAAGAAGTGGTGGGACAGGGCCACTGAAGCTTTCTTT.

This clone is a singleton in its sample. The V gene is TRBV6-2 or TRBV6-3, the J gene TRBJ1-2; no firm D call. The CDR3 runs 16 residues. V gave up 1 base and J gave up 2 bases, with 14 bases separating them. Germline V gene data show CDR1 as MNHEY and CDR2 as SVGEGT. In nucleotides, the CDR3 is TGTGCCAGCAGTTACTTGAGGACCTTAACGAACTATGGCTACACCTTC. This encodes CASSYLRTLTNYGYTF.

This chain uses TRBV6-2 or TRBV6-3 with TRBJ1-1; D is perhaps TRBD1 (5 bases). The germline gives CDR1 MNHEY, CDR2 SVGEGT. The CDR3 is 18 residues long. V was clipped by 3 bases and J by 3 bases, with 23 bases between them. CDR3 sequence (DNA): TGTGCCAGCAGTTATCTCGCGGAGACAGACAACTGGGACACTGAAGCTTTCTTT. Its protein product is CASSYLAETDNWDTEAFF.

This sequence joins TRBV7-9 and TRBJ1-4, with TRBD1 matching over 11 bases. The CDR3 runs to 18 residues. The junction had 8 bases not matched to a gene; V was cut back by 4 bases and J by 1 base. From germline, CDR1 is SEHNR and CDR2 FQNEAQ (reference sequence). CDR3 sequence: CASSSWTGGALTNEKLFF. The CDR3 DNA reads TGTGCCAGCAGCTCCTGGACAGGGGGCGCATTAACTAATGAAAAACTGTTTTTT.

The rearrangement links TRBV27 to TRBJ2-1; 12 bases align to TRBD2. Germline lookup yields CDR1 MNHEY and CDR2 SMNVEV (reference sequence). This CDR3 spans 15 amino acids. Germline trimming cut 5 bases from V and 4 bases from J; bases unmatched to any gene: 3. The CDR3 DNA reads TGTGCCAGCAGTCTAGCGGGGGGGTGGTACAATGAGCAGTTCTTC. Protein: CASSLAGGWYNEQFF.

The chain is built from TRBV19 and TRBJ2-1, with D maybe TRBD2 (6 bases). Germline CDR1 LNHDA, CDR2 SQIVND (reference sequence). Trimming cost V 6 bases and J 8 bases, with 11 bases left between them. This CDR3 spans 12 amino acids. For the CDR3, the DNA is TGTGCCAGTAGGACTAGTTTCGATGAGCAGTTCTTC. Encoded protein: CASRTSFDEQFF.

The V call is TRBV24-1, the J call TRBJ2-2; D remains ambiguous. The CDR3 loop spans 15 amino acids. Trimming removed 2 bases from V and 6 bases from J, with 12 bases in between. CDR1 and CDR2 (germline): KGHDR, SFDVKD. The CDR3 protein is CATSDWADASGELFF. For the CDR3, the DNA is TGTGCCACCAGTGATTGGGCGGACGCGTCCGGGGAGCTGTTTTTT.

The chain joins TRBV30 to TRBJ1-1, with unresolved D. CDR3 size: 13 residues. The V end lost 5 bases, the J end lost 2 bases, and 12 bases lay between the germline ends. CDR1 is GTSNPN and CDR2 is SVGIG in the germline V gene (reference sequence). The CDR3: CAWGTGSNTEAFF. The CDR3 region has the DNA TGTGCCTGGGGCACCGGGAGCAACACTGAAGCTTTCTTT.

The chain uses TRBV19 and TRBJ1-2; TRBD1 matches 7 bases. Per germline, CDR1 LNHDA and CDR2 SQIVND (reference sequence). Trimming cost V 6 bases and J 0 bases; bases outside gene matches: 7. The CDR3 length is 15 residues. The CDR3 nucleotides are TGTGCCAGTAGAATTGTTGGGACAGCTAACTATGGCTACACCTTC. This encodes CASRIVGTANYGYTF.

J is TRBJ1-3 and V is TRBV28; D perhaps matches TRBD1 (6 bases). From germline, CDR1 is MDHEN and CDR2 SYDVKM. The length of the CDR3 is 15 residues. With 6 bases removed from V and 4 bases from J, the gap between germline ends came to 16 bases. The CDR3 DNA is TGTGCCAGCAGATTCCCGGACAGAGCCGGAAACACCATATATTTT. This encodes CASRFPDRAGNTIYF.

This chain links TRBV25-1 with TRBJ1-1; no clear D gene. Germline V gene data show CDR1 as MGHDK and CDR2 as SYGVNS. Trimming cost V 4 bases and J 1 base, with 10 bases left between them. This CDR3 has 14 residues. The CDR3 here is CASSAMGRNTEAFF. The CDR3 DNA is TGTGCCAGCAGTGCCATGGGGAGGAACACTGAAGCTTTCTTT.

With respect to this clone: The sample carries other DNA sequences with the same CDR3. This chain connects TRBV6-1 to TRBJ2-5; D uncertain. This CDR3 is 14 amino acids long. Germline CDR1 and CDR2: MNHNS and SASEGT. V was shortened by 1 base and J by 5 bases, with 11 bases between the two germline ends. The CDR3 DNA reads TGTGCCAGCAGTGAAGATAGGGTTCGCGAGACCCAGTACTTC. Its protein is CASSEDRVRETQYF.